This T cell receptor beta chain was documented in a study of T cells in localized non-small cell lung cancer. Using immunoSEQ multiplex PCR, the repertoire was profiled, and TCRdb retains in-frame clones only, with some absent. The sample consists of under 100,000 clones, approximately 90% of them appearing once. This CDR3 is built from 13 residues. Trimming stripped 5 bases from V and 5 bases from J, with 12 bases between. CDR1 MNHEY and CDR2 SVGAGI come from the germline V gene. The chain employs TRBV6-5 and TRBJ1-2; D is uncertain. The source is a woman between 40 and 69 years old with stage I squamous cell lung carcinoma. The sequences come from peripheral blood, collected before any cancer treatment. The CDR3 region has the DNA TGTGCCAGCAGTGTGACATCTCAATATGGCTACACCTTC. This gives the protein CASSVTSQYGYTF.